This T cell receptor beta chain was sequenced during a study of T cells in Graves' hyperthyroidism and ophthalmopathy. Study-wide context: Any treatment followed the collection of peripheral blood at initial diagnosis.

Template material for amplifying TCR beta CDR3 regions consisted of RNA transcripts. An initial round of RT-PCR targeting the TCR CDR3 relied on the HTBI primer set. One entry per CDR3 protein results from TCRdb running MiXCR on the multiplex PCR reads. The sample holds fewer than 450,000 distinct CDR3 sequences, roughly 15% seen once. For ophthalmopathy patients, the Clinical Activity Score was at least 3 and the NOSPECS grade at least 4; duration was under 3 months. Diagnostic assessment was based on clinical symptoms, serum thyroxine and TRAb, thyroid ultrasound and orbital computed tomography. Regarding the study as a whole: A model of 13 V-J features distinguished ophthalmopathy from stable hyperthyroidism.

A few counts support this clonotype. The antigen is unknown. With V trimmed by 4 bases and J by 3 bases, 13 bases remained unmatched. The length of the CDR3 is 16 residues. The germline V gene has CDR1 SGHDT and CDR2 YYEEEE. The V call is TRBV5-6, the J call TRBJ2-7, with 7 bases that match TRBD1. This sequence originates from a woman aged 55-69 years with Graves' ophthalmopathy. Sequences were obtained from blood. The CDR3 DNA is TGTGCCAGCAGCGGGCGAGGGGGCGCTCCCCTCTACGAGCAGTACTTC. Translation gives CASSGRGGAPLYEQYF.